This T cell receptor (beta chain) was sequenced during a study of T cell responses to AZD1222 COVID-19 vaccine. The data were produced by immunoSEQ multiplex PCR, yet TCRdb's version contains in-frame clones alone and is incomplete. Among some 150,000 clones listed, 90% to 95% were seen once. The CDR3 covers 13 residues. Germline CDR1 SGDLS, CDR2 YYNGEE. The V end lost 4 bases, the J end lost 10 bases, and 12 bases lay between the germline ends. Points on this clone: Its antigen is not identified.

General study findings and limits: Following two doses of AZD1222, Spike-specific TCR breadth and depth rose. None of the repertoires were sampled until the peak T cell response had passed. Reportedly, nearly half the spike-specific TCRs target unmutated variant regions.

The starting material was peripheral blood, obtained on day 0 of AZD1222 vaccination. This rearrangement joins TRBV9 to TRBJ1-6; the D is unclear. The origin of this receptor is an adult in good health. The CDR3 coding sequence is TGTGCCAGCAGCCCTGATGCGGGCTCACCCCTCCACTTT. Encoded protein: CASSPDAGSPLHF.